A selection of T cell receptor beta chains follows, all from one sample in a study of tumor-infiltrating lymphocytes in primary liver carcinoma. A single record per CDR3 protein comes from TCRdb applying MiXCR to the multiplex PCR reads. The data contain just under 45,000 distinct CDR3 sequences, about three quarters of them singletons. The sequenced sample was liver tumor tissue from sampling region 2. Every receptor here comes from a man in his forties with primary liver carcinoma and hepatitis B virus infection. CDR3s include the opening cysteine and the closing phenylalanine or tryptophan. The order of the fields is clone size, D gene, CDR3 length, V gene, J gene, CDR3 DNA, CDR3 protein. The D gene is left open where the match is weak. Clone sizes are given selectively: once, few, many, or a class where the clone is expanded.

size: -; D: -; length: 15; V: TRBV5-1; J: TRBJ2-3; DNA: TGCGTCAGCAGCTTCGGGGGCGAAGGCAATCAGCCCCAGTATTTT; CDR3: CVSSFGGEGNQPQYF
size: many; D: TRBD2; length: 17; V: TRBV19; J: TRBJ2-7; DNA: TGTGCCAGTAGCGCTAAGCCCCATGCGGGAGGGCTCTACGAGCAGTACTTC; CDR3: CASSAKPHAGGLYEQYF
size: -; D: TRBD1; length: 15; V: TRBV11-2; J: TRBJ2-2; DNA: TGTGCCAGCAGCTTGGGGACAGGGGTGAGCGGGGACCTGTTTTTT; CDR3: CASSLGTGVSGDLFF
size: -; D: TRBD2; length: 15; V: TRBV7-6; J: TRBJ2-1; DNA: TGTGCCAGCAGCCTTAGCGGGACTGGTGACAGTGAGCAGTTCTTC; CDR3: CASSLSGTGDSEQFF
size: many; D: TRBD2; length: 13; V: TRBV20-1; J: TRBJ2-3; DNA: TGCAGTGCTAGCGTGACTAGCGGTGCTACGCGGTATTTT; CDR3: CSASVTSGATRYF
size: -; D: -; length: 16; V: TRBV7-9; J: TRBJ2-2; DNA: TGTCCCAGCAGCTTAGTTCTTCAGGGTTGGACCGGGGAGCTGTTTTTC; CDR3: CPSSLVLQGWTGELFF
size: many; D: -; length: 15; V: TRBV12-3/TRBV12-4; J: TRBJ1-6; DNA: TGTGCCAGCAGTCCCCTCGTGGGGGGGGGTTCACCCCTCCACTTT; CDR3: CASSPLVGGGSPLHF
size: -; D: -; length: 15; V: TRBV7-9; J: TRBJ1-1; DNA: TGTGCCTGCAGCTTAACCTCAGGGAGGGACACTGAAGCTTCCTTT; CDR3: CACSLTSGRDTEASF
size: -; D: -; length: 14; V: TRBV5-1; J: TRBJ2-1; DNA: TGCGCCAGCAGCCTGGGGGGCGGGAGCCATGGGCAGTTCTTC; CDR3: CASSLGGGSHGQFF
size: -; D: -; length: 14; V: TRBV6-5; J: TRBJ1-3; DNA: TGTGCCAGGAGGATGGGATCCCTCGGAAACACCATATATTTT; CDR3: CARRMGSLGNTIYF
size: -; D: -; length: 20; V: TRBV4-3; J: TRBJ2-3; DNA: TGCGCCAGCAGCCAAGACGGTGGACCCACGAGAGATCGAAACACAGATACGCAGTATTTT; CDR3: CASSQDGGPTRDRNTDTQYF
size: -; D: TRBD1; length: 17; V: TRBV6-1; J: TRBJ1-1; DNA: TGTGCCAGTAGTGAAGGTGAAGGGCAGGGGGCTAACACTGAAACTTTCTTC; CDR3: CASSEGEGQGANTETFF
size: -; D: -; length: 14; V: TRBV20-1; J: TRBJ2-3; DNA: TGCAGTGCCCAAAGGGCCCCGATCGGGGATACGCAGTATTTT; CDR3: CSAQRAPIGDTQYF
size: -; D: TRBD1; length: 17; V: TRBV7-8; J: TRBJ2-1; DNA: TGTGCCAGCAGCCCGAACCCGGACAGGGGGCCCTACGATGAGCTGTTCTTC; CDR3: CASSPNPDRGPYDELFF
size: -; D: -; length: 12; V: TRBV29-1; J: TRBJ2-1; DNA: TGCAGCGTTGCGACCAGTGGGAGTGAGCAGTTCTTC; CDR3: CSVATSGSEQFF
size: -; D: TRBD1; length: 14; V: TRBV14; J: TRBJ1-1; DNA: TGTGCCAGCAGTCCTTCGGACAGGTTGGATGCGGTTTTCTTT; CDR3: CASSPSDRLDAVFF
size: -; D: -; length: 13; V: TRBV7-9; J: TRBJ1-1; DNA: TGTGTCAGCAGCTTATCCGCGAACACTGAAGTTTTCTTT; CDR3: CVSSLSANTEVFF
size: -; D: -; length: 12; V: TRBV29-1; J: TRBJ2-5; DNA: TGCAGCGTACTAACTTGCGCAGAGACCCGGTACTTC; CDR3: CSVLTCAETRYF
size: -; D: -; length: 16; V: TRBV29-1; J: TRBJ2-3; DNA: TGCAGCGTTGAAGATCGCGGGGGCCTGGACACAGATACGCAGTATTTT; CDR3: CSVEDRGGLDTDTQYF
size: -; D: TRBD2; length: 15; V: TRBV4-2; J: TRBJ2-3; DNA: TGTGCCAGTAGCCGAAGGACGGGGGGAATAGATACGCAATATTTT; CDR3: CASSRRTGGIDTQYF
size: medium-sized; D: -; length: 15; V: TRBV4-1; J: TRBJ2-1; DNA: TGCGCCAGCAGCCTTATCCCGGGGTATGGCAATGAGCAGTTCTTC; CDR3: CASSLIPGYGNEQFF
size: -; D: -; length: 13; V: TRBV6-1; J: TRBJ1-5; DNA: TGTGCCAGCAGTGGGGGGTGGGTCAGACTCCAGCATTTT; CDR3: CASSGGWVRLQHF
size: few; D: TRBD1; length: 14; V: TRBV2; J: TRBJ2-2; DNA: TGTGTCAGCAGAGGGGACAGGGACACCGGGGAGCTGTTTTTT; CDR3: CVSRGDRDTGELFF